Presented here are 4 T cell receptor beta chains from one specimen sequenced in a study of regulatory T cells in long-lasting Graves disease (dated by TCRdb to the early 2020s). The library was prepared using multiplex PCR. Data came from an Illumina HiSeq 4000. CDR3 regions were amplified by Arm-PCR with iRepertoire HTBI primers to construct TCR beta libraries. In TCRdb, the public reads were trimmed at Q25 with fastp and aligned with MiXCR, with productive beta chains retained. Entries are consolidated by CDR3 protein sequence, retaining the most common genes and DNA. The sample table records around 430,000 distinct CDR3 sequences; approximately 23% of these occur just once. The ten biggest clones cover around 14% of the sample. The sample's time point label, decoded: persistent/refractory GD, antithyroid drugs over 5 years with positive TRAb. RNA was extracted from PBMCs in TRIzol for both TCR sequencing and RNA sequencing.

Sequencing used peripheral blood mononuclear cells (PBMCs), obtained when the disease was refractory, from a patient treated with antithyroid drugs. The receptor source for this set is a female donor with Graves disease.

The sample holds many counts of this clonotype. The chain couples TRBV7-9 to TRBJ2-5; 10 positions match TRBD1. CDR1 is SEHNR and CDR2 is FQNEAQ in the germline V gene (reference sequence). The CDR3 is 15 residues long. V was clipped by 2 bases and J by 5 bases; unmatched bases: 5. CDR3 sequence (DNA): TGTGCCAGCAGCTTACACGACAGGGGGCAGGAGACCCAGTACTTC. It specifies CASSLHDRGQETQYF.

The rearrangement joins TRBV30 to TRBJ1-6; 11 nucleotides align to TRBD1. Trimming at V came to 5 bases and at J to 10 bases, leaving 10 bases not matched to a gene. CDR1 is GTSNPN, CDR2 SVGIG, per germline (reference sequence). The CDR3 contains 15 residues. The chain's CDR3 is CAWARTGTGGSPLHF. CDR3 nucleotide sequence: TGTGCCTGGGCTAGGACCGGGACAGGGGGATCACCCCTCCACTTT. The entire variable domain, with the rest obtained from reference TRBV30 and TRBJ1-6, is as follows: SQTIHQWPATLVQPVGSPLSLECTVEGTSNPNLYWYRQAAGRGLQLLFYSVGIGQISSEVPQNLSASRPQDRQFILSSKKLLLSDSGFYLCAWARTGTGGSPLHFGNGTRLTVT.

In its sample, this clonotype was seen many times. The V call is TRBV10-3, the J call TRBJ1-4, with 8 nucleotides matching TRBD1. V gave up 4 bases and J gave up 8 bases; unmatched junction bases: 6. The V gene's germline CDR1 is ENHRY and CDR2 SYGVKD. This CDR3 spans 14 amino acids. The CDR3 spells CAISGTGREEKLFF. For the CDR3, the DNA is TGTGCCATCAGTGGGACAGGGCGCGAAGAAAAACTGTTTTTT.

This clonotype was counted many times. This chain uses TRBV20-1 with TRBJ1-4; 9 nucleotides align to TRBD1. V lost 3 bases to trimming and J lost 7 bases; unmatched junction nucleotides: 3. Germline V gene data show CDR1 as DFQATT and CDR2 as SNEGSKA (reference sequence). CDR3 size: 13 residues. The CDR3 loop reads CSASTGGSEKLFF. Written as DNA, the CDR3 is TGCAGTGCTAGTACAGGGGGCAGTGAAAAACTGTTTTTT.